The TCR beta chain described here comes from a study of blood T cell dynamics during melanoma immunotherapy. The wider study: Patients with metastatic melanoma got pembrolizumab or nivolumab-ipilimumab as first-line care. Study results and caveats: Cell-free DNA CDR3 sequences most resembled the immune-effector CD8+ subset, which was also most clonal.

A remark on this clone: Its antigen is not known. One junction end disagrees with the germline gene, perhaps due to a read error. This CDR3 is also generated by other DNA sequences in the sample.

CDR1 is MNHEY and CDR2 is SVGAGI in the germline V gene. The CDR3 totals 12 residues. All DNA from each sorted CD8+ subset was loaded. Clones were sequenced by immunoSEQ multiplex PCR, and TCRdb holds only the in-frame ones, with some missing. The profile shows more than 10,000 clones, approximately 89% of them singletons. Documented time point: week 3, after first cycle of checkpoint inhibitor. Response was assessed by RECIST 1.1 at 12 weeks, except a couple of rapid progressors. V is TRBV6-5 and J is TRBJ2-7; D not resolved. This TCR was sampled from a human donor with melanoma. The sequencing used effector memory CD8+ T cells from blood, collected from a patient treated with checkpoint blockade. The CDR3 sequence is CASSSTRGEQYF. In DNA form, the CDR3 reads TGTGCTAGCAGTTCCACAAGAGGCGAGCAGTACTTC.